This T cell receptor (beta chain) originates from a study of beta chain features in type 1 diabetes. Remarks on this clone: Its antigen is unidentified.

Study conclusions and caveats: Researchers cautioned that cDNA sequencing could over-represent cells with high TCR expression. Individuals with type 1 diabetes displayed fewer insertions and more deletions at VDJ junctions. All four CD4+ subsets from Type 1 diabetes patients carried moderately but significantly shorter TCRB CDR3s.

The CDR3 extends over 16 amino acids. Trimming took 4 bases from V and 4 from J, leaving 18 bases between them. Per the germline V gene, CDR1 is SGHKS and CDR2 is YYEKEE (reference sequence). Reverse transcribing all isolated RNA meant expressed TCRB transcripts were sequenced. TCRdb keeps only in-frame clones here, not all; method: immunoSEQ multiplex PCR. The table shows approximately 330,000 clones, with roughly 9.6% occurring only once. The receptor was derived from a woman in her thirties in good health. Material: naive CD4+ T cells from blood. V gene TRBV5-5 combines with J gene TRBJ1-5, with D perhaps matching TRBD1 (6 bases). CDR3 region: CASSTGAGRVNQPQHF. The CDR3 nucleotides are TGTGCCAGCAGCACGGGGGCAGGGAGGGTAAATCAGCCCCAGCATTTT.